This TCR beta chain originates from a study of OX40 agonist ivuxolimab in advanced cancers. For the study in its entirety: Ivuxolimab was a fully human IgG2 agonistic monoclonal antibody targeting the costimulatory receptor OX40 (CD134). Intravenous ivuxolimab was administered to patients every 2 weeks at six dose levels: 0.01, 0.1, 0.3, 1.5, 3 and 10 mg/kg. Among the approximately 50 dose-escalation patients, some 19 had hepatocellular carcinoma, approximately 15 melanoma, 9 renal cell carcinoma and 9 head and neck cancer. A male proportion of roughly 80% and a mean age of roughly 55 years, ranging from roughly 23 to 90, were recorded for the dose-escalation cohort. Patients were allowed to have had prior anti-PD-1, anti-PD-L1 or anti-CTLA-4 therapy, and 30% to 40% of the dose-escalation patients had been treated with checkpoint inhibitors. Three dose-escalation patients achieved partial responses, one with hepatocellular carcinoma and two with cutaneous melanoma. The purpose of peripheral TCRbeta sequencing was to test whether ivuxolimab changed TCR sequence diversity and led to clonal T-cell expansion. The paper describes the monotherapy dose-escalation part (N = 52 patients) of the phase I trial of ivuxolimab.

The trial excluded patients who had a history of autoimmune disease or were on systemic immunosuppression. Peripheral blood for TCR sequencing was drawn from every dose cohort at baseline, at cycle 4 day 1 and at cycle 7 day 1. Samples came from an open-label, multicenter, first-in-human phase I dose-escalation trial of ivuxolimab. Adults with locally advanced or metastatic head and neck squamous cell, hepatocellular, melanoma or renal cell carcinoma were enrolled in the trial. CD4+ and CD8+ T cells were sorted separately from peripheral blood before TCR sequencing. Comment on this clone: No antigen is known for it. There are no base qualities to consult, and no much larger clone falls within one base.

Study-level results and caveats: Low levels of normalized T-cell clonal expansion were also seen in some patients who did not respond. After ivuxolimab, expanded clones were on average more numerous among CD8+ T cells than among CD4+ T cells. At doses from 0.1 to 3.0 mg/kg, clonal expansion was seen in both CD4+ and CD8+ blood T cells between baseline and week 6. The antigen specificity of the clonally expanded peripheral T cells was not determined. In the 0.1-3.0 mg/kg groups, partial responders were among the patients with the lowest normalized peripheral clonal expansion, particularly in CD8+ T cells.

Genomic DNA was extracted from sorted cells for sequencing of the TCRbeta CDR3 region. The immunoSEQ Assay was used to sequence the TCRbeta CDR3 regions. TCRdb carries this immuneACCESS record with in-frame sequences only. Its versions omit some clonotypes, under half of them owing to an unresolved V gene in the studies checked, with the rest unexplained. The sample contains some 86,000 clones, 75% to 95% of them found a single time. The top ten clones comprise approximately 7% of the sample. Inclusive of the bounding cysteine and phenylalanine, the CDR3 is 12 residues long. Left in the record is the CDR3 DNA by itself, 36 bases read in frame from the first base. CDR1 MGHRA and CDR2 YSYEKL were looked up in the germline V gene. V drops 1 base and J drops 6 bases, leaving 7 bases in between.

The source material was CD4+ or CD8+ T cells sorted from blood, sampled in a trial of the OX40 agonist ivuxolimab. The sequence links TRBV4-1 to TRBJ2-7, with no confidently assigned D gene. This receptor was obtained from an adult with an advanced solid tumor such as melanoma, head and neck, liver or kidney cancer. The CDR3 in this case is CASSQGYSEQYF. The DNA sequence reads TGCGCCAGCAGCCAAGGATACTCCGAGCAGTACTTC.